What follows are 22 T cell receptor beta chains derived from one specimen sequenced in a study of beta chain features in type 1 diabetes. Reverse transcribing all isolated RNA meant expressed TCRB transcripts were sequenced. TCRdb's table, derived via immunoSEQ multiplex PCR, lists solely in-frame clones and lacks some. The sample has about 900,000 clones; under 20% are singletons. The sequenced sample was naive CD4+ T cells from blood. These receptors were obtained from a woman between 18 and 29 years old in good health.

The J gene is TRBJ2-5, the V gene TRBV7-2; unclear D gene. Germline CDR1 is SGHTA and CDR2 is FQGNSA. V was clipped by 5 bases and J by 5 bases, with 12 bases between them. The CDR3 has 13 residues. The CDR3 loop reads CASSPSVLETQYF. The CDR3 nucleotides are TGTGCCAGCAGCCCGAGCGTGTTGGAGACCCAGTACTTC.

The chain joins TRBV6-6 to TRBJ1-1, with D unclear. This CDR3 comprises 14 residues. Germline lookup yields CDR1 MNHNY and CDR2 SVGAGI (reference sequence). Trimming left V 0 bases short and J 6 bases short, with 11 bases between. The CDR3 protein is CASSYSHVVAEAFF. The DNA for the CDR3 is TGTGCCAGCAGTTACTCCCACGTAGTTGCTGAAGCTTTCTTT.

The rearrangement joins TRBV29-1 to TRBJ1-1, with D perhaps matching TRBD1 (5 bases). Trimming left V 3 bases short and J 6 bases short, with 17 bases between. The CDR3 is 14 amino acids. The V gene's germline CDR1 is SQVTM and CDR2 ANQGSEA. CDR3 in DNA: TGCAGCGTTGACTCTCAGTTGGGGGTGGCTGAAGCTTTCTTT. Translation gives CSVDSQLGVAEAFF.

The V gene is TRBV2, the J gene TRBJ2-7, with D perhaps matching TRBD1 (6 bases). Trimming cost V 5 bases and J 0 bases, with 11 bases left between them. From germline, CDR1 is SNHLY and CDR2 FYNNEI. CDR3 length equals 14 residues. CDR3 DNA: TGTGCCAGCAGTCCGGGACAAAGCTCCTACGAGCAGTACTTC. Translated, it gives CASSPGQSSYEQYF.

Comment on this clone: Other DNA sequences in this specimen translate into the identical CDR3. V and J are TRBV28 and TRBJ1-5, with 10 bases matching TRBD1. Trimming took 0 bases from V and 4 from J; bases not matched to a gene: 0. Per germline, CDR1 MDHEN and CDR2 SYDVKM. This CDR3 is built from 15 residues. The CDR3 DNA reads TGTGCCAGCAGTTTATGGGGACAGGGGAATCAGCCCCAGCATTTT. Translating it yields CASSLWGQGNQPQHF.

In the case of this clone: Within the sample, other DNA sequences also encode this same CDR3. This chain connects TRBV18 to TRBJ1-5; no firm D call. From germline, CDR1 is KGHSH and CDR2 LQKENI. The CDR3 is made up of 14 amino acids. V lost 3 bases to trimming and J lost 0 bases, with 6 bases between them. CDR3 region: CASSPQNSNQPQHF. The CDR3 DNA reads TGTGCCAGCTCACCCCAAAATAGCAATCAGCCCCAGCATTTT.

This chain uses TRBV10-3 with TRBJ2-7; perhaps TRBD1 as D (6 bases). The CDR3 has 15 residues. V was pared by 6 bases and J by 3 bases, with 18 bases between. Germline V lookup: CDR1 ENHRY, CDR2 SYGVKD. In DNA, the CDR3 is TGTGCCATCAGACGGACAGCGGAGAGGGTCTACGAGCAGTACTTC. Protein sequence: CAIRRTAERVYEQYF.

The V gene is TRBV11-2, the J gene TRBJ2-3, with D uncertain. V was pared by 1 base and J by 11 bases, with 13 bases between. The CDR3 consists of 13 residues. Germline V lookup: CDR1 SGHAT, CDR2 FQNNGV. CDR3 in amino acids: CASSLALRGVQYF. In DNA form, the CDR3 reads TGTGCCAGCAGCTTAGCCCTCCGTGGGGTGCAGTATTTT.

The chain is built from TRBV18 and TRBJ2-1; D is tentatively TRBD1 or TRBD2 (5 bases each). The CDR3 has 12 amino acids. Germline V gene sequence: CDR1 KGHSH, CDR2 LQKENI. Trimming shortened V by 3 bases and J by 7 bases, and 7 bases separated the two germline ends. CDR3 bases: TGTGCCAGCTCACCCGAGGGGAATGAGCAGTTCTTC. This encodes CASSPEGNEQFF.

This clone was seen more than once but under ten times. CDR3 DNA: TGTGCCAGCAGTACCCCCAGTAGCGGGAGACACGAGCAGTACTTC. It translates to CASSTPSSGRHEQYF. The V call is TRBV28, the J call TRBJ2-7; 9 bases are shared with TRBD2. The CDR3 extends over 15 amino acids. Germline V gene sequence: CDR1 MDHEN, CDR2 SYDVKM. V dropped 5 bases and J dropped 5; count of bases not matched to a gene: 10.

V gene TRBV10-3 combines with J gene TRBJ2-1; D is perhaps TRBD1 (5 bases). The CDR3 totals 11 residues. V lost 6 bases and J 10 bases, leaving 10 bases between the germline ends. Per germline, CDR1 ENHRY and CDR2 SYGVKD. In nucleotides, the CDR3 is TGTGCCATCAGACAGGCGGTCGAGCAGTTCTTC. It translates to CAIRQAVEQFF.

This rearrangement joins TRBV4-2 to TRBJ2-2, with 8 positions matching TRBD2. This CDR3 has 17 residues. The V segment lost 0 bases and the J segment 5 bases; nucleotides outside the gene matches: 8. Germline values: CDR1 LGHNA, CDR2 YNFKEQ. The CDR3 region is CASSQEVAGRWTGELFF. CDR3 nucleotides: TGTGCCAGCAGCCAAGAGGTAGCGGGAAGGTGGACCGGGGAGCTGTTTTTT.

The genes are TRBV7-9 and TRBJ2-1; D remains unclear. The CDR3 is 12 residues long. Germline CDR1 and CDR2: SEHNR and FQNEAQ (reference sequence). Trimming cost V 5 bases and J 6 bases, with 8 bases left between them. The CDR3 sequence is CASSRSVNEQFF. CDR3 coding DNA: TGTGCCAGCAGCAGATCCGTCAATGAGCAGTTCTTC. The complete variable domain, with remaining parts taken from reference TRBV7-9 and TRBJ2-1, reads DTGVSQNPRHKITKRGQNVTFRCDPISEHNRLYWYRQTLGQGPEFLTYFQNEAQLEKSRLLSDRFSAERPKGSFSTLEIQRTEQGDSAMYLCASSRSVNEQFFGPGTRLTVL.

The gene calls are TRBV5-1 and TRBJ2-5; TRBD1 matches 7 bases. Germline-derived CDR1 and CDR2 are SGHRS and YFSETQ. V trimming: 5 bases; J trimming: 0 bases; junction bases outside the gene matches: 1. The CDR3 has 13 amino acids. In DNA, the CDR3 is TGCGCCAGCAGTGACAGGGACCAAGAGACCCAGTACTTC. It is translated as CASSDRDQETQYF.

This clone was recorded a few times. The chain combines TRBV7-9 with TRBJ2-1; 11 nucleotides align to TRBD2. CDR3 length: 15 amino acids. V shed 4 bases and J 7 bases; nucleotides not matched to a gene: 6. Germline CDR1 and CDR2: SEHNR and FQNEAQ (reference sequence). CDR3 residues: CASSSRASGRNEQFF. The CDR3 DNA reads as TGTGCCAGCAGCTCGCGGGCTAGCGGGAGGAATGAGCAGTTCTTC.

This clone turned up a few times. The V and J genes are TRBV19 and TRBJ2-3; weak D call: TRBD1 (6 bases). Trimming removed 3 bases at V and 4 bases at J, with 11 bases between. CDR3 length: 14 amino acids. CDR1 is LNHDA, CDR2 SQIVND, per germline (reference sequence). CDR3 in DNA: TGTGCCAGTAGTATCGGACAGTCCCCAGATACGCAGTATTTT. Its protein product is CASSIGQSPDTQYF. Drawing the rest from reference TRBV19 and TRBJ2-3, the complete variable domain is DGGITQSPKYLFRKEGQNVTLSCEQNLNHDAMYWYRQDPGQGLRLIYYSQIVNDFQKGDIAEGYSVSREKKESFPLTVTSAQKNPTAFYLCASSIGQSPDTQYFGPGTRLTVL.

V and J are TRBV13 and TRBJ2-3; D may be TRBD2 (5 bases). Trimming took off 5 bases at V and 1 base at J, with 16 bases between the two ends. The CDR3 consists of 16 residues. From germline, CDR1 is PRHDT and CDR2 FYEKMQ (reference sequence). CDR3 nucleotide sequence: TGTGCCAGCAGCCCCGCTGGACTTCGCGGCACAGATACGCAGTATTTT. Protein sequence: CASSPAGLRGTDTQYF.

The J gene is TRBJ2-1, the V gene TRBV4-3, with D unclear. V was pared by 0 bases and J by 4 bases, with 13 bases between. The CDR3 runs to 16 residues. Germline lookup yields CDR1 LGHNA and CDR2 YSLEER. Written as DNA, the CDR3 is TGCGCCAGCAGCCAAGATCTGATTCGAGCTTACAATGAGCAGTTCTTC. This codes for CASSQDLIRAYNEQFF.

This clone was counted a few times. The CDR3 DNA follows: TGTGCCAGCAGTTTTAGTACTAGCGGATCGAACATTCAGTACTTC. It translates to CASSFSTSGSNIQYF. The chain employs TRBV28 and TRBJ2-4, with 8 positions matching TRBD2. There are 15 residues in the CDR3. Trimming took 3 bases from V and 7 from J; bases not matched to a gene: 8. Germline assignment: CDR1 MDHEN and CDR2 SYDVKM.

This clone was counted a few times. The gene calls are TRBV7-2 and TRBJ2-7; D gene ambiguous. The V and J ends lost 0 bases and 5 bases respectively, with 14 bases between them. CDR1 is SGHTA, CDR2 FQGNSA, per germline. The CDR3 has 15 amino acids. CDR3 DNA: TGTGCCAGCAGCTTAGCGGTGGCTAGACGGAACGAGCAGTACTTC. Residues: CASSLAVARRNEQYF.

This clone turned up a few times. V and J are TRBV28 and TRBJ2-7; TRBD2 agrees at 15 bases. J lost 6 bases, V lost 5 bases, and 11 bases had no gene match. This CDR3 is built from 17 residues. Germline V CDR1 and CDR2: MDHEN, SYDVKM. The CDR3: CASSPGTSGRRMLEQYF. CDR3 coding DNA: TGTGCCAGCAGTCCGGGGACTAGCGGGAGGCGGATGCTCGAGCAGTACTTC.

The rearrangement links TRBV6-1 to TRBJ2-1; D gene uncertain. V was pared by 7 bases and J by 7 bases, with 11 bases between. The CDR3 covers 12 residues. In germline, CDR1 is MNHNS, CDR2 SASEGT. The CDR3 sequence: CASTLRLNEQFF. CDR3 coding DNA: TGTGCCAGCACCCTCAGGTTAAATGAGCAGTTCTTC.